Shown below are 23 T cell receptor beta chains from a single sample sequenced in a study of blood T cell repertoires in COVID-19. Measured with immunoSEQ multiplex PCR; TCRdb has only the in-frame clones, and not every one. The profile shows roughly 190,000 clones, 70% to 90% of them singletons. Material: peripheral blood. The receptors originated from a man aged 30 to 45 with acute or convalescent COVID-19.

The chain couples TRBV30 to TRBJ1-5, with 7 bases that match TRBD1. Germline trimming cut 1 base from V and 1 base from J; bases unmatched to any gene: 10. This CDR3 is built from 17 residues. Germline CDR1 reads GTSNPN; CDR2 reads SVGIG (reference sequence). This CDR3 reads CAWSASRGPMSNQPQHF. CDR3 sequence (DNA): TGTGCCTGGAGTGCTTCTAGGGGGCCTATGAGCAATCAGCCCCAGCATTTT.

The rearrangement joins TRBV28 to TRBJ1-3; tentatively, D is TRBD1 (5 bases). Germline CDR1 MDHEN, CDR2 SYDVKM. Trimming cost V 10 bases and J 0 bases, with 10 bases left between them. The CDR3 contains 13 residues. The CDR3 protein is CATQAFSGNTIYF. Written as DNA, the CDR3 is TGTGCCACACAGGCATTCTCTGGAAACACCATATATTTT. Variable domain in full (rest from reference TRBV28 and TRBJ1-3): DVKVTQSSRYLVKRTGEKVFLECVQDMDHENMFWYRQDPGLGLRLIYFSYDVKMKEKGDIPEGYSVSREKKERFSLILESASTNQTSMYLCATQAFSGNTIYFGEGSWLTVV.

This chain links TRBV10-3 with TRBJ2-1; D remains unclear. V lost 2 bases to trimming and J lost 4 bases, with 6 bases between them. This CDR3 spans 13 amino acids. In germline, CDR1 is ENHRY, CDR2 SYGVKD. In DNA, the CDR3 is TGTGCCATCAGTGAGAACAGTTACAATGAGCAGTTCTTC. Translated, it gives CAISENSYNEQFF.

The rearrangement links TRBV11-2 to TRBJ2-1, with D perhaps matching TRBD2 (5 bases). CDR3 size: 16 residues. The V gene's germline CDR1 is SGHAT and CDR2 FQNNGV. The V end was cut by 5 bases, the J end by 0 bases, with 14 bases between. The CDR3 loop reads CASSRTGFSSYNEQFF. CDR3 nucleotide sequence: TGTGCCAGCAGCCGGACTGGATTTAGCTCCTACAATGAGCAGTTCTTC.

The CDR3: CASSSRQGTNSPLHF. The CDR3 DNA follows: TGTGCCAGCAGTTCCCGACAGGGAACTAATTCACCCCTCCACTTT. This rearrangement joins TRBV2 to TRBJ1-6; TRBD1 aligns across 7 bases. Germline values: CDR1 SNHLY, CDR2 FYNNEI. The CDR3 extends over 15 amino acids. Trimming at V came to 5 bases and at J to 6 bases, leaving 7 bases not matched to a gene.

The chain joins TRBV11-3 to TRBJ2-2; 10 nucleotides line up with TRBD2. This CDR3 region has 18 residues. The germline V gene has CDR1 SGHNT and CDR2 YENEEA. J was trimmed by 5 bases and V by 1 base; bases with no gene match: 10. CDR3 nucleotides: TGTGCCAGCAGCTTAGTTCGAGGGCTAGCGGGAGATACCGGGGAGCTGTTTTTT. Translated: CASSLVRGLAGDTGELFF. The complete variable domain, with remaining parts taken from reference TRBV11-3 and TRBJ2-2, reads EAGVVQSPRYKIIEKKQPVAFWCNPISGHNTLYWYLQNLGQGPELLIRYENEEAVDDSQLPKDRFSAERLKGVDSTLKIQPAELGDSAVYLCASSLVRGLAGDTGELFFGEGSRLTVL.

The rearrangement uses TRBV19 and TRBJ2-6; TRBD1 matches 7 bases. CDR3 length: 18 amino acids. V trimming: 3 bases; J trimming: 0 bases; junction bases outside the gene matches: 8. Germline loops: CDR1 LNHDA, CDR2 SQIVND (reference sequence). The CDR3 DNA is TGTGCCAGTAGTATCCCGGGACAGAGTTTCTCTGGGGCCAACGTCCTGACTTTC. Translation gives CASSIPGQSFSGANVLTF.

The CDR3, as DNA: TGTGCCAGTAATGATAGGACAGGGGTCGAAAAACTGTTTTTT. It translates to CASNDRTGVEKLFF. The chain employs TRBV19 and TRBJ1-4; 9 bases map to TRBD1. The CDR3 runs to 14 residues. Germline V gene data show CDR1 as LNHDA and CDR2 as SQIVND (reference sequence). Trimming cost V 7 bases and J 8 bases; bases outside gene matches: 8.

The V and J genes are TRBV19 and TRBJ2-2; 9 positions match TRBD2. The CDR3 is 14 residues long. The ends lost 5 bases at V and 8 bases at J; junction bases unmatched: 6. Germline V CDR1 and CDR2: LNHDA, SQIVND (reference sequence). The CDR3 DNA reads as TGTGCCAGTAGTGAGGTAGCGGGGGTAGGGGAGCTGTTTTTT. Residues: CASSEVAGVGELFF.

As to this clone: Within the sample, other DNA sequences also encode this same CDR3. The rearrangement links TRBV7-9 to TRBJ2-3; 13 bases are a match to TRBD2. From germline, CDR1 is SEHNR and CDR2 FQNEAQ (reference sequence). V dropped 4 bases and J dropped 0; count of bases not matched to a gene: 7. The CDR3 has 18 amino acids. For the CDR3, the DNA is TGTGCCAGCAGCTCACCGGGACTAGCGGGAACTAGCACAGATACGCAGTATTTT. Encoded protein: CASSSPGLAGTSTDTQYF. The whole variable domain, filled in from reference TRBV7-9 and TRBJ2-3, reads DTGVSQNPRHKITKRGQNVTFRCDPISEHNRLYWYRQTLGQGPEFLTYFQNEAQLEKSRLLSDRFSAERPKGSFSTLEIQRTEQGDSAMYLCASSSPGLAGTSTDTQYFGPGTRLTVL.

Here the CDR3 reads CASSITGGSHEQYF. CDR3 sequence (DNA): TGCGCCAGCAGTATCACAGGGGGCAGCCACGAGCAGTACTTC. The chain recombines TRBV5-1 with TRBJ2-7; 9 bases fit TRBD1. The CDR3 loop spans 14 amino acids. Germline V gene data show CDR1 as SGHRS and CDR2 as YFSETQ. With V trimmed by 5 bases and J by 5 bases, 8 bases remained unmatched.

The V and J genes are TRBV3-1 (or the pseudogene TRBV3-2) and TRBJ2-7; 8 positions agree with TRBD1. Losses at the gene ends were 1 base for V and 8 bases for J; bases not matched to a gene: 7. There are 14 residues in the CDR3. Germline V gives CDR1 LGHDT, CDR2 YNNKEL (reference sequence). The CDR3, as DNA: TGTGCCAGCAGCCAAGGGACAGGGTTTCTTCAGCAGTACTTC. It translates to CASSQGTGFLQQYF.

The V call is TRBV11-2, the J call TRBJ2-2; 13 bases fit TRBD2. Germline V lookup: CDR1 SGHAT, CDR2 FQNNGV. This CDR3 comprises 18 residues. The V segment lost 5 bases and the J segment 1 base; nucleotides outside the gene matches: 7. CDR3 sequence reads: CASSRKGLAGRNTGELFF. CDR3 in DNA: TGTGCCAGCAGCCGAAAGGGACTAGCGGGAAGGAACACCGGGGAGCTGTTTTTT.

CDR3 region: CASSLTGVLTF. The CDR3 DNA is TGTGCCAGCAGCTTAACAGGGGTTTTAACCTTC. The rearrangement uses TRBV7-6 and TRBJ1-2, with 7 bases aligning to TRBD1. V shed 2 bases, J shed 14 bases, and the junction held 5 bases outside the gene matches. This CDR3 comprises 11 residues. CDR1 is SGHVS, CDR2 FNYEAQ, per germline.

V is TRBV15 and J is TRBJ2-3; D is ambiguous. The CDR3 is 12 residues long. Germline V lookup: CDR1 LNHNV, CDR2 YYDKDF (reference sequence). V shed 5 bases and J shed 5 bases, with 8 bases lying between them. The CDR3 bases are TGTGCCACCAGCTCAACGAGAGATACGCAGTATTTT. This sequence encodes CATSSTRDTQYF.

This rearrangement joins TRBV9 to TRBJ1-1, with 8 bases matching TRBD1. The V gene end was trimmed by 3 bases and the J gene end by 5 bases; junction bases not matched to a gene: 6. Germline V lookup: CDR1 SGDLS, CDR2 YYNGEE. The CDR3 runs to 14 residues. In DNA, the CDR3 is TGTGCCAGCAGCGACAGGGGGTCGGAAACTGAAGCTTTCTTT. Its protein product is CASSDRGSETEAFF.

This chain uses TRBV7-2 with TRBJ2-1; 13 bases are a match to TRBD2. The CDR3 extends over 16 amino acids. CDR1 is SGHTA, CDR2 FQGNSA, per germline. Losses at the gene ends were 3 bases for V and 7 bases for J; bases not matched to a gene: 6. The CDR3 protein is CASSFSGLAGWNEQFF. Here the CDR3 DNA reads TGTGCCAGCAGCTTCTCGGGACTAGCGGGATGGAATGAGCAGTTCTTC.

With regard to this clone: A junction end diverges from the germline sequence, so it may reflect a read error. The chain combines TRBV9 with TRBJ2-1, with TRBD2 matching 16 bases. The germline V gene has CDR1 SGDLS and CDR2 YYNGEE. This CDR3 contains 19 residues. The CDR3 DNA reads TGTGCCAGCGGCGTAGTGGGACTAGCGGGAGGGAGCTCCTACAATGAGCAGTTCTTC. Translation gives CASGVVGLAGGSSYNEQFF.

The chain has TRBV5-6 and TRBJ2-5, with 14 bases matching TRBD2. CDR3 length: 16 amino acids. Trimming at V came to 3 bases and at J to 5 bases, leaving 6 bases not matched to a gene. From germline, CDR1 is SGHDT and CDR2 YYEEEE. The CDR3 DNA is TGTGCCAGCAGCTCGGGACTAGCGGGAGTGGGCGAGACCCAGTACTTC. It is translated as CASSSGLAGVGETQYF.

CDR3 DNA: TGTGCCAGCAGTTTATTACGGGAGGACTCCTACGAGCAGTACTTC. Protein: CASSLLREDSYEQYF. The rearrangement uses TRBV27 and TRBJ2-7; 7 bases are a match to TRBD2. Germline CDR1 reads MNHEY; CDR2 reads SMNVEV (reference sequence). With V trimmed by 1 base and J by 0 bases, 3 bases remained unmatched. This CDR3 region has 15 residues.

This rearrangement joins TRBV11-2 to TRBJ1-1; the D gene is possibly TRBD1 (5 bases). The germline CDR1 and CDR2 sequences are SGHAT and FQNNGV. This CDR3 has 15 residues. With 3 bases removed from V and 1 base from J, the gap between germline ends came to 12 bases. DNA for the CDR3: TGTGCCAGCAGCTTCTCGTGGGGCCGGAACACTGAAGCTTTCTTT. As protein: CASSFSWGRNTEAFF.

The chain links TRBV27 to TRBJ2-1; D call uncertain. The V and J ends lost 3 bases and 0 bases respectively, with 12 bases between them. The CDR3 runs 16 residues. Germline V gene data show CDR1 as MNHEY and CDR2 as SMNVEV (reference sequence). CDR3 coding DNA: TGTGCCAGCAGTTTGGTACCGCGGTCCTCCTACAATGAGCAGTTCTTC. Encoded protein: CASSLVPRSSYNEQFF.

CDR3 loop: CASSQLPGPGGEKLFF. In DNA form, the CDR3 reads TGCGCCAGCAGCCAGCTGCCGGGTCCGGGAGGGGAAAAACTGTTTTTT. This chain connects TRBV4-1 to TRBJ1-4; the D is unclear. Trimming removed 3 bases from V and 8 bases from J, with 19 bases in between. The CDR3 is 16 amino acids. CDR1 is MGHRA and CDR2 is YSYEKL in the germline V gene.